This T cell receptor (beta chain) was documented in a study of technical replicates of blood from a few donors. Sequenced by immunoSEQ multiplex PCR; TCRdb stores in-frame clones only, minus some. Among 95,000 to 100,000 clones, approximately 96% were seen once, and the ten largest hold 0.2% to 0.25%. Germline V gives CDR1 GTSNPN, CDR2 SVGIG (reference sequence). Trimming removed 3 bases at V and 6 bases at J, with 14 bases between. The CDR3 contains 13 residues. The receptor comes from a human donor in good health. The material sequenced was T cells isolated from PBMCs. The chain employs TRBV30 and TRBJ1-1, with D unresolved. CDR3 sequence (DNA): TGTGCCTGGAGCGGAGGGTTGGAAGCTGAAGCTTTCTTT. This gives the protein CAWSGGLEAEAFF.